Listed below are T cell receptor beta chains from one sample, sequenced in a study of CD8+CD57+ T cells in acquired aplastic anemia. Each CDR3 protein gets one entry after TCRdb re-called the reads with MiXCR. The sample has over 150,000 distinct CDR3 sequences, roughly 65% seen once. The source material was sorted CD4+, CD8+, or CD8+CD57+ T cells (not recorded which) from PBMCs. The source is a human donor with aplastic anemia. Both conserved end residues are part of each CDR3. D genes are given only for firm matches. Not every row has a clone size; where given, it reads once, few, many or a size class.

J,size,V,D,CDR3,DNA
TRBJ2-5,.,TRBV7-9,.,CAGSNSEVQETQYF,TGTGCCGGCAGCAATTCAGAGGTGCAAGAGACCCAGTACTTC
TRBJ1-2,.,TRBV16,.,CASSHPTGMPYGYTF,TGTGCCAGCAGCCACCCCACAGGGATGCCCTATGGCTACACCTTC
TRBJ2-2,many,TRBV7-8,.,CASSPEALVTTGELFF,TGTGCCAGCAGCCCTGAGGCCCTGGTGACGACCGGGGAGCTGTTTTTT
TRBJ2-7,.,TRBV15,TRBD1,CATSRDRDSPYEQYF,TGTGCCACCAGCAGAGACAGGGACAGTCCCTACGAGCAGTACTTC
TRBJ2-3,.,TRBV2,TRBD2,CASSGSGGWKGTDTQYF,TGTGCCAGCAGCGGTAGCGGGGGGTGGAAGGGGACAGATACGCAGTATTTT
TRBJ2-5,few,TRBV9,.,CASSVAPQGETQYF,TGTGCCAGCAGCGTAGCACCCCAGGGAGAGACCCAGTACTTC
TRBJ2-7,.,TRBV7-9,TRBD2,CASSLVAGGPSYEQYF,TGTGCCAGCAGCTTAGTGGCGGGAGGGCCCTCCTACGAGCAGTACTTC
TRBJ2-1,.,TRBV20-1,.,CSASITGGLNEQFF,TGCAGTGCTAGTATCACCGGAGGTCTCAATGAGCAGTTCTTC
TRBJ1-6,.,TRBV7-3,.,CASSLIQGSNSPLHF,TGCGCCAGCAGCTTAATTCAGGGGAGCAATTCACCCCTCCACTTT
TRBJ1-1,.,TRBV10-1,TRBD1,CASSERRTGAMNTEAFF,TGCGCCAGCAGTGAGCGCCGGACAGGGGCCATGAACACTGAAGCTTTCTTT
TRBJ2-1,many,TRBV10-1,TRBD2,CASSEALAELLYNEQFF,TGCGCCAGCAGTGAGGCACTAGCGGAGCTCCTCTACAATGAGCAGTTCTTC
TRBJ2-7,.,TRBV20-1,.,CSARDPGQELVTQYF,TGCAGTGCTAGAGATCCCGGTCAGGAGCTCGTAACGCAGTACTTC
TRBJ2-3,.,TRBV7-6,.,CASSTRPWDTQYF,TGTGCCAGCAGTACCCGGCCGTGGGATACGCAGTATTTT
TRBJ1-1,many,TRBV7-8,.,CASSLGGYMNTEAFF,TGTGCCAGCAGCTTAGGGGGGTACATGAACACTGAAGCTTTCTTT
TRBJ2-7,.,TRBV4-1,TRBD1,CASSYGTGNEQYF,TGCGCCAGCAGCTACGGGACAGGGAACGAGCAGTACTTC
TRBJ2-7,.,TRBV15,.,CATPGQPYEQYF,TGTGCCACCCCCGGCCAGCCCTACGAGCAGTACTTC
TRBJ2-3,.,TRBV7-3,TRBD1,CASSWPTGTVTDTQYF,TGTGCCAGCAGCTGGCCGACCGGGACAGTCACAGATACGCAGTATTTT
TRBJ1-1,many,TRBV12-3/TRBV12-4,.,CASSLGAGNTEAFF,TGTGCCAGCAGTTTGGGGGCTGGGAACACTGAAGCTTTCTTT
TRBJ2-7,.,TRBV7-6,TRBD1,CASSPSGQGSLADF,TGTGCCAGCAGTCCTTCAGGACAGGGTAGCCTTGCGGACTTC
TRBJ1-1,.,TRBV10-3,.,CAISELNTGAYF,TGTGCCATCAGTGAGCTGAACACTGGAGCTTACTTT
TRBJ2-7,.,TRBV29-1,TRBD1,CSVEGGQGATYYEQYF,TGCAGCGTTGAAGGTGGACAGGGGGCTACCTACTACGAGCAGTACTTC
TRBJ1-4,.,TRBV2,.,CASNSKSNEKLFF,TGTGCCAGCAATTCTAAATCTAATGAAAAACTGTTTTTT
TRBJ1-5,.,TRBV19,.,CASSSFGQGNNQPQHF,TGTGCCAGTAGTTCCTTCGGGCAGGGGAATAATCAGCCCCAGCATTTT
TRBJ2-5,.,TRBV6-5,.,CASSYRYQETQYF,TGTGCCAGCAGTTACCGGTACCAAGAGACCCAGTACTTC
TRBJ1-5,.,TRBV5-1,.,CASSRPGLQNQPQHF,TGCGCCAGCAGCAGACCGGGGTTGCAAAATCAGCCCCAGCATTTT
TRBJ2-7,many,TRBV6-4,.,CASSAPTQAHYEQYF,TGTGCCAGCAGTGCCCCGACACAGGCGCACTACGAGCAGTACTTC
TRBJ2-7,many,TRBV19,.,CASSIKGSPYEQYF,TGTGCCAGTAGTATAAAGGGGTCCCCCTACGAGCAGTACTTC
TRBJ1-1,.,TRBV2,.,CASMVDPGNTEAFF,TGTGCCAGCATGGTAGACCCGGGGAACACTGAAGCTTTCTTT
TRBJ2-7,.,TRBV10-3,.,CAISEFRGTRILGSYEQYF,TGTGCCATCAGTGAGTTCAGAGGGACCCGCATCCTGGGCTCCTACGAGCAGTACTTC
TRBJ1-2,.,TRBV9,.,CASTSLQGDYGYTF,TGTGCCAGCACCTCACTACAGGGTGACTATGGCTACACCTTC
TRBJ2-3,.,TRBV24-1,.,CATSDLALDTDTQYF,TGTGCCACCAGTGATTTGGCCCTAGACACAGATACGCAGTATTTT
TRBJ2-3,.,TRBV6-4,.,CASSMTSTDTQYF,TGTGCCAGCAGTATGACTAGCACAGATACGCAGTATTTT
TRBJ1-1,.,TRBV9,.,CASSVEVQGEAFF,TGTGCCAGCAGCGTAGAAGTTCAGGGAGAAGCTTTCTTT
TRBJ2-5,.,TRBV5-8,.,CASSLGGGRAETQYF,TGTGCCAGCAGCTTAGGGGGTGGCAGGGCAGAGACCCAGTACTTC
TRBJ1-3,few,TRBV5-1,TRBD1,CASSLDGQVRSGNTIYF,TGCGCCAGCAGCTTGGACGGACAGGTCCGCTCTGGAAACACCATATATTTT
TRBJ2-7,.,TRBV6-6,.,CASSYGRGYEQYF,TGTGCCAGCAGTTACGGCAGGGGCTACGAGCAGTACTTC
TRBJ2-1,.,TRBV20-1,TRBD2,CSASESGGLYNEQFF,TGCAGTGCTAGTGAGAGCGGGGGGCTTTACAATGAGCAGTTCTTC
TRBJ2-3,.,TRBV19,.,CASSPWGGADTQYF,TGTGCCAGTAGTCCGTGGGGGGGCGCAGATACGCAGTATTTT
TRBJ2-7,.,TRBV15,.,CATSSYREPASYEQYF,TGTGCCACCAGCAGTTACCGCGAACCAGCTTCCTACGAGCAGTACTTC
TRBJ1-2,.,TRBV20-1,.,CSAVGGYGYTF,TGCAGTGCTGTAGGGGGCTATGGCTACACCTTC
TRBJ2-7,.,TRBV7-9,.,CASSLASRDYEQYF,TGTGCCAGCAGCTTAGCGTCCAGGGACTACGAGCAGTACTTC
TRBJ1-2,many,TRBV6-6,.,CASSTGGRDAPNYGYTF,TGTGCCAGCTCCACCGGGGGACGGGACGCCCCCAACTATGGCTACACCTTC
TRBJ2-1,.,TRBV7-9,.,CASSLTPSYNEQFF,TGTGCCAGCAGCTTAACTCCCTCCTACAATGAGCAGTTCTTC
TRBJ2-7,.,TRBV12-3/TRBV12-4,TRBD1,CASRRDRGTFYEQYF,TGTGCCAGCAGGCGAGACAGGGGCACGTTCTACGAGCAGTACTTC
TRBJ2-1,.,TRBV20-1,.,CSARGRFYNEQFF,TGCAGTGCTAGAGGCCGGTTTTACAATGAGCAGTTCTTC
TRBJ2-7,many,TRBV12-3/TRBV12-4,.,CASSLEGLRDEQYF,TGTGCCAGCAGTTTGGAGGGGCTGAGGGACGAGCAGTACTTC